The next 17 T cell receptor beta chains were all read from a single sample in a study of T-cell reconstitution after alpha-beta-depleted transplantation in children. It was with unique molecular identifiers that the TCRbeta library was prepared. In TCRdb, the PCR reads were re-called with MiXCR into one record per CDR3 protein. The repertoire includes a few hundred thousand distinct CDR3 sequences, roughly a quarter of them detected once, and 4% to 6% sits in the top ten. The sequencing used PBMCs, mostly from graft donor cells, collected 360 days after TCRalphabeta/CD19-depleted stem cell transplant. These receptors were obtained from a female patient between 2 and 10 years old who had a stem cell transplant for congenital amegakaryocytic thrombocytopenia, so the T cells may come from the graft donor.

The chain carries TRBV4-2 and TRBJ2-2; D remains ambiguous. The CDR3 is 16 residues long. V was clipped by 2 bases and J by 0 bases, with 10 bases between them. Germline assignment: CDR1 LGHNA and CDR2 YNFKEQ. This CDR3 is CASSQPTEPNTGELFF. In nucleotides, the CDR3 is TGTGCCAGCAGCCAACCTACAGAGCCGAACACCGGGGAGCTGTTTTTT.

This clonotype was seen a few times. This chain uses TRBV12-3 or TRBV12-4 with TRBJ2-5; TRBD2 matches at 8 bases. CDR3 length: 15 residues. V shed 6 bases and J 0 bases; nucleotides not matched to a gene: 6. CDR3 bases: TGTGCCAGCAGAAAAAGCGGGGGCCACCAAGAGACCCAGTACTTC. Translating it yields CASRKSGGHQETQYF.

This clonotype was picked up many times. The chain links TRBV4-2 to TRBJ2-7; perhaps D is TRBD1 or TRBD2 (6 bases each). The germline V gene encodes CDR1 LGHNA and CDR2 YNFKEQ. The CDR3 extends over 13 amino acids. Trimming took 3 bases from V and 4 from J, leaving 10 bases between them. The CDR3 DNA reads as TGTGCCAGCAGCCATCTAGGGGGGTACGAGCAGTACTTC. It specifies CASSHLGGYEQYF.

The rearrangement links TRBV12-3 or TRBV12-4 to TRBJ2-1, with 14 bases aligning to TRBD2. The CDR3 is 16 residues long. Germline trimming cut 6 bases from V and 2 bases from J; bases unmatched to any gene: 3. Written as DNA, the CDR3 is TGTGCCAGCAGCAGACTAGCGGGAGGGCCCTACAATGAGCAGTTCTTC. Its protein is CASSRLAGGPYNEQFF.

This clonotype was detected only a few times. The junction does not match germline at one end; this may be a read error. This sequence joins TRBV5-1 and TRBJ1-1, with D unresolved. The CDR3 loop spans 13 amino acids. Looked up from germline, CDR1 is SGHRS and CDR2 is YFSETQ. The CDR3 protein is CASSLVQPFGLVF. The CDR3 bases are TGCGCCAGCAGCTTGGTACAACCGTTTGGGTTGGTCTTT. Variable domain in full (rest from reference TRBV5-1 and TRBJ1-1): KAGVTQTPRYLIKTRGQQVTLSCSPISGHRSVSWYQQTPGQGLQFLFEYFSETQRNKGNFPGRFSGRQFSNSRSEMNVSTLELGDSALYLCASSLVQPFGLVFGQGTRLTVV.

This clonotype showed up just a few times. The rearrangement uses TRBV2 and TRBJ2-5, with TRBD2 identical over 13 bases. The CDR3 is made up of 14 amino acids. Germline CDR1 and CDR2: SNHLY and FYNNEI. V trimming: 2 bases; J trimming: 9 bases; junction bases outside the gene matches: 3. The chain's CDR3 is CASSEITSGGAQYF. The CDR3 coding sequence is TGTGCCAGCAGTGAAATAACTAGCGGGGGGGCCCAGTACTTC.

This clonotype has a handful of counts. The gene calls are TRBV15 and TRBJ1-4, with 7 bases fitting TRBD1. Germline V CDR1 and CDR2: LNHNV, YYDKDF (reference sequence). Trimming cost V 3 bases and J 5 bases; bases outside gene matches: 3. This CDR3 is built from 14 residues. The CDR3 coding sequence is TGTGCCACCAGCAGGGACAGGAGGAATGAAAAACTGTTTTTT. Translating gives CATSRDRRNEKLFF.

The chain recombines TRBV7-2 with TRBJ2-7; weak D call: TRBD1 (6 bases). Germline lookup yields CDR1 SGHTA and CDR2 FQGNSA. CDR3 length: 14 residues. Trimming took 3 bases from V and 5 from J, leaving 14 bases between them. The CDR3 protein is CASSLVQGVHEQYF. For the CDR3, the DNA is TGTGCCAGCAGCTTGGTACAGGGAGTCCACGAGCAGTACTTC.

The V gene is TRBV2, the J gene TRBJ1-1; D is uncertain. The germline CDR1 and CDR2 sequences are SNHLY and FYNNEI. The CDR3 runs 15 residues. The V and J ends lost 6 bases and 5 bases respectively, with 19 bases between them. The CDR3 region has the DNA TGTGCCAGCAGGGCTGCTGGGTCGAGACGAACTGAAGCTTTCTTT. Translating gives CASRAAGSRRTEAFF.

The gene calls are TRBV20-1 and TRBJ1-1; D is uncertain. CDR3 size: 14 residues. Trimming took off 7 bases at V and 1 base at J, with 16 bases between the two ends. In germline, CDR1 is DFQATT, CDR2 SNEGSKA (reference sequence). The CDR3 DNA reads TGCAGTGGGGAAGGGAGCGCTGAGAACACTGAAGCTTTCTTT. Its protein product is CSGEGSAENTEAFF.

The chain couples TRBV15 to TRBJ2-3, with a possible D match to TRBD1 (6 bases). V was trimmed by 0 bases and J by 0 bases, leaving 10 bases between them. Per germline, CDR1 LNHNV and CDR2 YYDKDF (reference sequence). This CDR3 comprises 16 residues. CDR3 DNA: TGTGCCACCAGCAGAGAACAGGGAATAAGCACAGATACGCAGTATTTT. It yields the protein CATSREQGISTDTQYF. The full variable domain, completed using reference TRBV15 and TRBJ2-3, is DAMVIQNPRYQVTQFGKPVTLSCSQTLNHNVMYWYQQKSSQAPKLLFHYYDKDFNNEADTPDNFQSRRPNTSFCFLDIRSPGLGDTAMYLCATSREQGISTDTQYFGPGTRLTVL.

V usage is TRBV20-1 and J usage is TRBJ2-1, with D possibly TRBD2 on 6 matching bases. CDR3 size: 15 residues. The V end was cut by 6 bases, the J end by 0 bases, with 15 bases between. CDR1 is DFQATT and CDR2 is SNEGSKA in the germline V gene (reference sequence). The CDR3: CSAGAWGGSYNEQFF. Written as DNA, the CDR3 is TGCAGTGCCGGCGCCTGGGGAGGCTCCTACAATGAGCAGTTCTTC.

V usage is TRBV6-5 and J usage is TRBJ2-5, with D hard to call. V was cut by 2 bases and J by 2 bases, with 12 bases left in between. This CDR3 region has 15 residues. The germline V gene encodes CDR1 MNHEY and CDR2 SVGAGI. CDR3 protein: CASSYASRSQETQYF. CDR3 sequence (DNA): TGTGCCAGCAGTTACGCAAGCAGATCGCAAGAGACCCAGTACTTC.

This clonotype was detected only a few times. This chain joins TRBV29-1 and TRBJ2-7, with 11 nucleotides matching TRBD1. There are 15 residues in the CDR3. With V trimmed by 1 base and J by 5 bases, 7 bases remained unmatched. Germline V lookup: CDR1 SQVTM, CDR2 ANQGSEA. CDR3 protein: CSVEAGTGGLDEQYF. CDR3 DNA: TGCAGCGTTGAAGCCGGGACAGGGGGTCTCGACGAGCAGTACTTC.

This clonotype was detected a few times. The chain couples TRBV27 to TRBJ2-2, with TRBD1 as a possible D gene (5 bases). The germline V and J ends were trimmed by 4 bases and 9 bases, with 18 bases remaining between them. Germline CDR1 reads MNHEY; CDR2 reads SMNVEV (reference sequence). This CDR3 is built from 15 residues. CDR3 region: CASSSASWGRRELFF. The CDR3 nucleotides read TGTGCCAGCAGTTCCGCCTCGTGGGGCCGCAGGGAGCTGTTTTTT.

As concerns this clonotype: This may be a read error, as it is one base from a much larger clone. The genes are TRBV9 and TRBJ2-5; D unclear. The CDR3 is 13 amino acids. Per germline, CDR1 SGDLS and CDR2 YYNGEE. The CDR3 loop is CASSTGPQEIQYF. The CDR3 DNA reads TGTGCCAGCAGCACCGGACCTCAAGAGATCCAGTACTTC.

This clonotype has a handful of counts. The chain combines TRBV9 with TRBJ1-1; D possibly corresponds to TRBD1 (6 bases). The CDR3 consists of 13 residues. Germline CDR1 SGDLS, CDR2 YYNGEE. The V end was cut by 4 bases, the J end by 5 bases, with 12 bases between. CDR3 nucleotides: TGTGCCAGCAGCCGAGGGGGGCGGACTGAAGCTTTCTTT. Protein sequence: CASSRGGRTEAFF.